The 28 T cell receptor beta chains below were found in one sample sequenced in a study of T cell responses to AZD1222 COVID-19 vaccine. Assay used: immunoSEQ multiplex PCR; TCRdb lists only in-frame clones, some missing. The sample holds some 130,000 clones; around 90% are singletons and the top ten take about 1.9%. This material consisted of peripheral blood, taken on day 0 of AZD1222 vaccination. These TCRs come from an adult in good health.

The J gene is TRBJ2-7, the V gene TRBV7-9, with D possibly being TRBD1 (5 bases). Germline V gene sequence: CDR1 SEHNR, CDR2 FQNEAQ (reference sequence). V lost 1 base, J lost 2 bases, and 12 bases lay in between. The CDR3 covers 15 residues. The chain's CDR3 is CASSLGSDSPYEQYF. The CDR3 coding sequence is TGTGCCAGCAGCTTAGGAAGTGACAGTCCCTACGAGCAGTACTTC.

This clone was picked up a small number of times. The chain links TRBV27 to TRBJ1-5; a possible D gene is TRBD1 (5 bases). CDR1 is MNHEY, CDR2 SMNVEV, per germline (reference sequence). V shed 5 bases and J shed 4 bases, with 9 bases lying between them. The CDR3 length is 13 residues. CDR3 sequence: CASSRGLNQPQHF. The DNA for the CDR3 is TGTGCCAGCAGTAGGGGTCTAAATCAGCCCCAGCATTTT.

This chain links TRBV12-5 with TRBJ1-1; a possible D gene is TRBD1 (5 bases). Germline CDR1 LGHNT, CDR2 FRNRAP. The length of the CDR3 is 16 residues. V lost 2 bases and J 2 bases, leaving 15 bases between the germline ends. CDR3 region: CASGLITNRINTEAFF. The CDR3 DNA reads TGTGCTAGTGGTTTGATCACTAACAGGATAAACACTGAAGCTTTCTTT.

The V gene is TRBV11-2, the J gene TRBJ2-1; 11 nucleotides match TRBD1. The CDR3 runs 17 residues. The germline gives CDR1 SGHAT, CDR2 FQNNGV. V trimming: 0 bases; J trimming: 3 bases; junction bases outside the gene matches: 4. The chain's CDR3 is CASSLDRGTGGYNEQFF. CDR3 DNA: TGTGCCAGCAGCTTAGATCGGGGGACAGGGGGCTACAATGAGCAGTTCTTC. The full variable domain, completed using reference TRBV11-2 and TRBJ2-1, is EAGVAQSPRYKIIEKRQSVAFWCNPISGHATLYWYQQILGQGPKLLIQFQNNGVVDDSQLPKDRFSAERLKGVDSTLKIQPAKLEDSAVYLCASSLDRGTGGYNEQFFGPGTRLTVL.

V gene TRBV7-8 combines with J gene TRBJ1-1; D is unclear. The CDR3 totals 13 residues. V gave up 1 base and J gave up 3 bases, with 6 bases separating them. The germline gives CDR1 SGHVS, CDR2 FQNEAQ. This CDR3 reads CASSLVLDTEAFF. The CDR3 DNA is TGTGCCAGCAGCTTAGTCCTGGACACTGAAGCTTTCTTT.

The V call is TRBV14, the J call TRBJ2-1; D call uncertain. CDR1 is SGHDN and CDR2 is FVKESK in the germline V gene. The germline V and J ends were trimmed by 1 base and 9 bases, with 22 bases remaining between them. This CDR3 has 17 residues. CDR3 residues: CASSQVLGLEKRSEQFF. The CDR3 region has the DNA TGTGCCAGCAGCCAAGTTTTAGGATTGGAAAAACGAAGTGAGCAGTTCTTC.

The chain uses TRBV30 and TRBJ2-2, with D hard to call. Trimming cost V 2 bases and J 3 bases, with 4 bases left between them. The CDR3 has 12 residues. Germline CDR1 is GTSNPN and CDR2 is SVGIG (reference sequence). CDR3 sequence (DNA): TGTGCCTGGAGTTGGTACACCGGGGAGCTGTTTTTT. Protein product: CAWSWYTGELFF.

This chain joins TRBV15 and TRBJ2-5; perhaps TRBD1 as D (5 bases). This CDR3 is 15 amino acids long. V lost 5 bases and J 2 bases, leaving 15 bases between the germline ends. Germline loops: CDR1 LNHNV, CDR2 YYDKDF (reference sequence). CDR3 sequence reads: CATSAGPAPQETQYF. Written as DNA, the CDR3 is TGTGCCACCAGCGCAGGGCCCGCCCCTCAAGAGACCCAGTACTTC.

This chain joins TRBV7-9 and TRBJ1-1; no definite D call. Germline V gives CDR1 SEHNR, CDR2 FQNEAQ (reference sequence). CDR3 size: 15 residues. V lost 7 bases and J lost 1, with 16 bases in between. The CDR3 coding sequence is TGTGCCAGCATATCTAGCTCCTATCCGAACACTGAAGCTTTCTTT. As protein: CASISSSYPNTEAFF.

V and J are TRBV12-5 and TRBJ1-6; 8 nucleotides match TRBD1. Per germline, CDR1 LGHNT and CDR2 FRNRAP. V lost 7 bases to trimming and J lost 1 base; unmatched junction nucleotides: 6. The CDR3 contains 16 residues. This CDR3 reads CASVWTGSSYNSPLHF. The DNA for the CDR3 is TGTGCTAGTGTTTGGACAGGGAGTTCCTATAATTCACCCCTCCACTTT.

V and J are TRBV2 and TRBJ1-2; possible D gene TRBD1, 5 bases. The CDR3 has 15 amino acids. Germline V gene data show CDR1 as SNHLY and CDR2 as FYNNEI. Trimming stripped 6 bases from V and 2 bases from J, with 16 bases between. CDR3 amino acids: CASSDRGQANYGYTF. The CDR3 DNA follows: TGTGCCAGCAGCGACAGAGGCCAGGCGAACTATGGCTACACCTTC. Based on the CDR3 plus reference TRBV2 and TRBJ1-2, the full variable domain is EPEVTQTPSHQVTQMGQEVILRCVPISNHLYFYWYRQILGQKVEFLVSFYNNEISEKSEIFDDQFSVERPDGSNFTLKIRSTKLEDSAMYFCASSDRGQANYGYTFGSGTRLTVV.

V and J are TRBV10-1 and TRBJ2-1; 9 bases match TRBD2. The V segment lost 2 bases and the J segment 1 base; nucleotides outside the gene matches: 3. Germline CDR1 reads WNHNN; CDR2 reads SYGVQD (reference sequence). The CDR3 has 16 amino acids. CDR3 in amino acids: CASSEGLALSYNEQFF. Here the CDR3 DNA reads TGCGCCAGCAGTGAGGGACTAGCGTTATCCTACAATGAGCAGTTCTTC.

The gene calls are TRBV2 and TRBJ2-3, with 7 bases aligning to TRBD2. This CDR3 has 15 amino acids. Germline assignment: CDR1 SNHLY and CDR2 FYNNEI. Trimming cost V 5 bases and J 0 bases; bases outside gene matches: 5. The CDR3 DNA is TGTGCCAGCAGTAGGGGTAGCGGGAGCACAGATACGCAGTATTTT. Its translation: CASSRGSGSTDTQYF.

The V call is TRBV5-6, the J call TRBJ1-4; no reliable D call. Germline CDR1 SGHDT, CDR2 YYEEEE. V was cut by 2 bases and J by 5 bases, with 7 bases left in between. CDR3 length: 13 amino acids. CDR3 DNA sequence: TGTGCCAGCAGCTTCAGGACCAATGAAAAACTGTTTTTT. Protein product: CASSFRTNEKLFF. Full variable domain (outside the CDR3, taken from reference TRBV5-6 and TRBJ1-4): DAGVTQSPTHLIKTRGQQVTLRCSPKSGHDTVSWYQQALGQGPQFIFQYYEEEERQRGNFPDRFSGHQFPNYSSELNVNALLLGDSALYLCASSFRTNEKLFFGSGTQLSVL.

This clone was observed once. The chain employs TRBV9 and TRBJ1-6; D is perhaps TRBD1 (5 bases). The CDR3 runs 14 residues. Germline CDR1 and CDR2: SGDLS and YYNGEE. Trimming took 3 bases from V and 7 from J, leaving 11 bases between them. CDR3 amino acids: CASSEQARNSPLHF. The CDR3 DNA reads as TGTGCCAGCAGCGAACAGGCAAGAAATTCACCCCTCCACTTT.

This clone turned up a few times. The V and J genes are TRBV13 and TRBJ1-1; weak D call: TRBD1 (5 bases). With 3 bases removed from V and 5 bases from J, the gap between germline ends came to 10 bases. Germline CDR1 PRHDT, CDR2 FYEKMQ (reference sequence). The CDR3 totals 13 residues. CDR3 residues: CASSLSRGTEAFF. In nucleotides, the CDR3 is TGTGCCAGCAGCTTGTCGAGGGGAACTGAAGCTTTCTTT.

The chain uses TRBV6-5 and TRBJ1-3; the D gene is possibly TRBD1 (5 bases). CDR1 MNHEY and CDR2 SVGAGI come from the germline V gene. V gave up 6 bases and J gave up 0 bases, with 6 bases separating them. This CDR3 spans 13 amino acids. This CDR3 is CASRTDSGNTIYF. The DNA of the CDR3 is TGTGCCAGCAGGACAGACTCTGGAAACACCATATATTTT.

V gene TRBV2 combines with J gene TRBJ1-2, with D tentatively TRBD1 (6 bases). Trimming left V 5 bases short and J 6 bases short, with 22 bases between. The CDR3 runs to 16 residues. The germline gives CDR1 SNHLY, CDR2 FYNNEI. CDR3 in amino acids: CASSPEKGDWSHGYTF. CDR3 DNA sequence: TGTGCCAGCAGTCCCGAAAAGGGGGACTGGTCGCATGGCTACACCTTC.

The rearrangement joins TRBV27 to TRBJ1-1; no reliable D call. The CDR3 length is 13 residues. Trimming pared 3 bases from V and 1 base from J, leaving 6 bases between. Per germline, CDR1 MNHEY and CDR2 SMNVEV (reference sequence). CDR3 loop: CASSFESNTEAFF. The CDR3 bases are TGTGCCAGCAGTTTTGAGTCGAACACTGAAGCTTTCTTT.

The CDR3 reads CASSPYGQGVGGNTIYF. CDR3 in DNA: TGTGCCAGCTCACCTTATGGACAGGGCGTAGGCGGAAACACCATATATTTT. This sequence joins TRBV18 and TRBJ1-3, with 8 bases that match TRBD1. Looked up from germline, CDR1 is KGHSH and CDR2 is LQKENI. The CDR3 loop spans 17 amino acids. V lost 3 bases to trimming and J lost 4 bases; unmatched junction nucleotides: 11.

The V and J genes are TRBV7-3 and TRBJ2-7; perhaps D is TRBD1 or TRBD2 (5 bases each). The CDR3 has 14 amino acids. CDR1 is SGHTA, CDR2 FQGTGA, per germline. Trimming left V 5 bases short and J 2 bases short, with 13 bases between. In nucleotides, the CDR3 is TGTGCCAGCAGCCCCGGGGTGGGGGCCTACGAGCAGTACTTC. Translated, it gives CASSPGVGAYEQYF.

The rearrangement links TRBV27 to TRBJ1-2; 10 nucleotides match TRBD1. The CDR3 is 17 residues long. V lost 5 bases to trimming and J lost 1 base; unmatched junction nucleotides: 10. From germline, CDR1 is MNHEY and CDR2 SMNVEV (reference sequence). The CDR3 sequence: CASSATDRGNLNYGYTF. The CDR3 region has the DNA TGTGCCAGCAGTGCCACGGACAGGGGGAACCTTAACTATGGCTACACCTTC.

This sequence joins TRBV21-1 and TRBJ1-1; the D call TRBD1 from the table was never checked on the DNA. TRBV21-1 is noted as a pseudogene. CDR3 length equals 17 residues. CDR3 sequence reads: CASSKVSLDRVHTEAFF. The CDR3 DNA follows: TGTGCCAGCAGCAAAGTGTCCTTGGACAGGGTTCACACTGAAGCTTTCTTT.

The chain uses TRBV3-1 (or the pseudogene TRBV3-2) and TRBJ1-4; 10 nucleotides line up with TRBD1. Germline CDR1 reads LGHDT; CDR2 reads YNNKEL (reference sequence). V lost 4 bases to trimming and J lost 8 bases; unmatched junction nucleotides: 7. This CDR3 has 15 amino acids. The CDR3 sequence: CASSPTGTGVEKLFF. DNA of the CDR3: TGTGCCAGCAGCCCCACCGGGACAGGGGTCGAAAAACTGTTTTTT.

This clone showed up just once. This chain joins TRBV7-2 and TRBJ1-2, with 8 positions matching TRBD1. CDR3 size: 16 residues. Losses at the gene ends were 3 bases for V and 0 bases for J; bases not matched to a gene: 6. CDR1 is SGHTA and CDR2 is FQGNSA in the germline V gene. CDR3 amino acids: CASSFQGASANYGYTF. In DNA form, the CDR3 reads TGTGCCAGCAGCTTCCAGGGGGCCTCAGCTAACTATGGCTACACCTTC.

CDR3 in amino acids: CASRGVYGYTF. Here the CDR3 DNA reads TGTGCCAGCAGGGGCGTCTATGGCTACACCTTC. The chain is built from TRBV27 and TRBJ1-2; D remains unclear. There are 11 residues in the CDR3. Germline-derived CDR1 and CDR2 are MNHEY and SMNVEV (reference sequence). The V end was cut by 6 bases, the J end by 4 bases, with 6 bases between.

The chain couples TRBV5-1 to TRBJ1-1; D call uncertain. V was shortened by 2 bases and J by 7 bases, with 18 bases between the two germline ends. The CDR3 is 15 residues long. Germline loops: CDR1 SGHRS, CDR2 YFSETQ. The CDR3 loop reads CASSFHTMGVDEAFF. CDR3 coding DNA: TGCGCCAGCAGCTTCCATACGATGGGAGTCGATGAAGCTTTCTTT.

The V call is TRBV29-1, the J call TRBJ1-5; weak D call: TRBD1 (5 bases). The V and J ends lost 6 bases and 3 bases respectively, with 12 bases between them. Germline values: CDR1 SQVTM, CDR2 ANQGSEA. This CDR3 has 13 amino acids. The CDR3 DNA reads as TGCAGCGTAGAAACGGGGGTCAATCAGCCCCAGCATTTT. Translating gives CSVETGVNQPQHF.